This T cell receptor beta chain was captured in a study of cytomegalovirus exposure and HLA in healthy donors. Study results and caveats: Sequencing likely generated an artifact that appeared as a cluster of highly shared sequence variants.

Germline CDR1 and CDR2: SEHNR and FQNEAQ (reference sequence). CDR3 length: 12 residues. V lost 5 bases, J lost 12 bases, and 11 bases lay in between. The primer mix had 60 Vbeta and 13 Jbeta primers. Repertoires were generated with immunoSEQ multiplex PCR, while TCRdb's copy carries only in-frame clones and drops some. The sample has over 200,000 clones, 70% to 85% seen once. A word on this clone: The antigen remains unidentified.

Material: PBMCs. The source of this sequence is a woman aged 40 to 50 in good health and CMV-seronegative. The rearrangement links TRBV7-9 to TRBJ1-6, with unresolved D. The CDR3 spells CASSPPAGPLHF. The CDR3 bases are TGTGCCAGCAGCCCTCCCGCGGGACCCCTCCACTTT.